What follows describes a single T cell receptor beta chain. The PCR was carried out with 60 Vbeta primers and 13 Jbeta primers. Sequencing used immunoSEQ multiplex PCR; TCRdb keeps in-frame clones, though not all of them. The sample lists over 90,000 clones; 60% to 80% were seen once. The record originates from a study of cytomegalovirus exposure and HLA in healthy donors. The V and J ends lost 5 bases and 2 bases respectively, with 13 bases between them. CDR3 length: 15 residues. Per the germline V gene, CDR1 is LNHDA and CDR2 is SQIVND (reference sequence). V is TRBV19 and J is TRBJ2-1, with TRBD2 as a possible D gene (6 bases). The origin of this receptor is a woman in her fifties or sixties in good health and CMV-seropositive. The sample comprised PBMCs. The CDR3 bases are TGTGCCAGTAGTCTCGAGCGGGCGGCCTACAATGAGCAGTTCTTC. Translating it yields CASSLERAAYNEQFF.